This record looks at one TCR beta chain sequence and its context. TCRdb's table, derived via immunoSEQ multiplex PCR, lists solely in-frame clones and lacks some. In the table there are 550,000 to 600,000 clones, around 77% of which are singletons. The CDR3 extends over 14 amino acids. V was cut by 3 bases and J by 5 bases, with 12 bases left in between. Germline V CDR1 and CDR2: WNHNN, SYGVQD (reference sequence). The record originates from a study of shared clonotypes between healthy human individuals. The rearrangement links TRBV10-1 to TRBJ2-3, with a tentative D call TRBD2 (6 bases). The TCR comes from a middle-aged woman in good health. Some clones in this sample may be carry-over from other donors' samples. The sequenced sample was PBMCs. The CDR3 here is CASSDRGRLDTQYF. CDR3 DNA: TGCGCCAGCAGTGATAGAGGGAGGCTAGATACGCAGTATTTT.